This T cell receptor (beta chain) was captured by sequencing in a study of shared clonotypes between healthy human individuals. Measured with immunoSEQ multiplex PCR; TCRdb has only the in-frame clones, and not every one. Of about 190,000 clones detected, approximately 60% appear once; the ten largest clones hold more than 9%. Splitting the CD4+ cells yielded a CD45RA+ naive subset and a CD45RA-negative memory subset. This CDR3 is 15 amino acids long. Germline V gene lookup returns CDR1 MDHEN and CDR2 SYDVKM. V lost 3 bases to trimming and J lost 3 bases, with 14 bases between them. Sequenced material: memory CD4+ T cells sorted from blood. The subset here: CD45RA-negative fraction. The rearrangement links TRBV28 to TRBJ1-2, with D unresolved. The clonotype comes from a man aged 30-40 years in good health. The CDR3 is CASSFQARDHYGYTF. CDR3 bases: TGTGCCAGCAGTTTTCAGGCCCGAGACCACTATGGCTACACCTTC.